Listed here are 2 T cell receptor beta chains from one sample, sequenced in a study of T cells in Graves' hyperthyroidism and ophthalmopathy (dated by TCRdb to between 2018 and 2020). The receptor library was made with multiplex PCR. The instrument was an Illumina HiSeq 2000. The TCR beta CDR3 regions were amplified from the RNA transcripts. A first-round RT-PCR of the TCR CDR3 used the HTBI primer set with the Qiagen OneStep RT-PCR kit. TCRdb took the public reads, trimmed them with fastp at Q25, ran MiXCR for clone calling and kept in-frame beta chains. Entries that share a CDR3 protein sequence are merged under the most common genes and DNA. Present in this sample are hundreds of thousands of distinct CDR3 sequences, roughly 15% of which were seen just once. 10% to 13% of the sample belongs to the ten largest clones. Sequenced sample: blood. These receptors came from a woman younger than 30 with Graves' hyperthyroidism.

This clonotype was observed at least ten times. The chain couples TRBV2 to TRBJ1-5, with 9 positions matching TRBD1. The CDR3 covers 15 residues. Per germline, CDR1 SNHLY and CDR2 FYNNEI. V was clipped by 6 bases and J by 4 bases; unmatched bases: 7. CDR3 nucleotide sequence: TGTGCCAGCAGGTTGGACAGGGGATGGAATCAGCCCCAGCATTTT. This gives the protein CASRLDRGWNQPQHF. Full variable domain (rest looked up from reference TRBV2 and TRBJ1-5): EPEVTQTPSHQVTQMGQEVILRCVPISNHLYFYWYRQILGQKVEFLVSFYNNEISEKSEIFDDQFSVERPDGSNFTLKIRSTKLEDSAMYFCASRLDRGWNQPQHFGDGTRLSIL.

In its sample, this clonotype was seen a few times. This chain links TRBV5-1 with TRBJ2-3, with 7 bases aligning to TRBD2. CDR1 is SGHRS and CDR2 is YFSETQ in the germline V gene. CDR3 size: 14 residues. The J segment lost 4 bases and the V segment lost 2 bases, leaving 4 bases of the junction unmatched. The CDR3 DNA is TGCGCCAGCAGCTTCGCGGGAGATGCAGATACGCAGTATTTT. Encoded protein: CASSFAGDADTQYF.